The T cell receptor (beta chain) described here comes from a study of blood T cell repertoires in COVID-19. About the research overall: The study drew acute and convalescent COVID-19 samples from the United States, Italy and Spain.

Authors' methods: Nucleated cell counts were estimated from reference gene primer amplification. Data came from immunoSEQ multiplex PCR; TCRdb stores just in-frame clones and leaves some out. Clonal size and the V and J genes are those of that table, whereas D and trimming came from the DNA. Among more than 60,000 clones listed, about 83% were seen once. The sample consisted of peripheral blood. The TCR originated in a man in his fifties or sixties with acute or convalescent COVID-19.

The CDR3 DNA reads as TGCGCCAGCAGCTCCGGACAGGGGGCGTACAATTCACCCCTCCACTTT. Residues: CASSSGQGAYNSPLHF. The chain combines TRBV5-1 with TRBJ1-6; TRBD1 aligns across 11 bases. In germline, CDR1 is SGHRS, CDR2 YFSETQ. V lost 3 bases to trimming and J lost 7 bases; unmatched junction nucleotides: 6. CDR3 length: 16 residues. Full variable domain (rest looked up from reference TRBV5-1 and TRBJ1-6): KAGVTQTPRYLIKTRGQQVTLSCSPISGHRSVSWYQQTPGQGLQFLFEYFSETQRNKGNFPGRFSGRQFSNSRSEMNVSTLELGDSALYLCASSSGQGAYNSPLHFGNGTRLTVT.